Listed here is a single T cell receptor (beta chain). An end of the junction differs from the germline gene, which may be a read error. The data originate from a study of blood T cells in healthy people across ages. Alongside a J-beta primer mix, a sample-barcoded 5' primer served in a second PCR lasting about 6 to 11 cycles. TCRdb re-derived calls from the 5' RACE reads in MiXCR, one entry per CDR3 protein. Of 1.8 million or so distinct CDR3 sequences listed, 39% are singletons. The origin of this receptor is a human donor in good health. The sample was blood.

Here the CDR3 reads CASSLQLGQGFEQHF. The DNA of the CDR3 is TGTGCCAGCAGCTTGCAGCTGGGACAGGGGTTCGAGCAGCACTTC. This chain uses TRBV7-9 with TRBJ2-1; 10 nucleotides align to TRBD1. The CDR3 contains 15 residues. Looked up from germline, CDR1 is SEHNR and CDR2 is FQNEAQ (reference sequence).